This record covers a single T cell receptor (beta chain). Authors' data handling: Quantification of nucleated cells was approximated via reference gene primer amplification. Sequencing was performed with immunoSEQ multiplex PCR; in TCRdb, only in-frame clones are kept and a portion is missing. The V and J calls and clone size are taken from that table; D and trimming were inferred from the DNA. The sample yields over 65,000 clones, about 87% seen once. This specimen belongs to a study of blood T cell repertoires in COVID-19. About the study: Whether acute or convalescent, the COVID-19 samples came from the United States, Italy and Spain.

The sequence derives from a human donor in a cohort sampled during active COVID-19. The sequenced sample consisted of peripheral blood.

The CDR3 DNA follows: TGTGCCAGCAGCCTCAGGGGCGAACTCAATCAGCCCCAGCATTTT. Translating it yields CASSLRGELNQPQHF. The chain joins TRBV6-6 to TRBJ1-5, with a weak D call TRBD1 (6 bases). The V end lost 6 bases, the J end lost 3 bases, and 15 bases lay between the germline ends. Germline V CDR1 and CDR2: MNHNY, SVGAGI (reference sequence). The CDR3 extends over 15 amino acids.